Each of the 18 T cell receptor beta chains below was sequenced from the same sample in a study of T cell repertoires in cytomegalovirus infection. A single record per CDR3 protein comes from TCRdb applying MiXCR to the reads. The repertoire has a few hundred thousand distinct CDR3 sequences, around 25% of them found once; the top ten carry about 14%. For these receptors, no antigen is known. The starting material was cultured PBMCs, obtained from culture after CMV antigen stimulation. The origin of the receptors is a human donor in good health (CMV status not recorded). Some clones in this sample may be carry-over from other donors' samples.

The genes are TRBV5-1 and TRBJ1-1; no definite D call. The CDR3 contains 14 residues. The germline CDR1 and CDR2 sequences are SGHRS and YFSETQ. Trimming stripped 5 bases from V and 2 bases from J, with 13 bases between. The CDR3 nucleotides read TGCGCCAGCAGAGGTGTTCACCGAAACACTGAAGCTTTCTTT. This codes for CASRGVHRNTEAFF. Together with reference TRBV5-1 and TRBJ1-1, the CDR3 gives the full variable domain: KAGVTQTPRYLIKTRGQQVTLSCSPISGHRSVSWYQQTPGQGLQFLFEYFSETQRNKGNFPGRFSGRQFSNSRSEMNVSTLELGDSALYLCASRGVHRNTEAFFGQGTRLTVV.

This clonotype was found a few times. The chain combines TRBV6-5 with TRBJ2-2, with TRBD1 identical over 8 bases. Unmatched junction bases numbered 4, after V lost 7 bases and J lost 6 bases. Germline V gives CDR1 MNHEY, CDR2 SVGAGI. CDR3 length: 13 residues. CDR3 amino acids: CASKQGAPGELFF. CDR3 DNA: TGTGCCAGCAAGCAGGGGGCGCCCGGGGAGCTGTTTTTT.

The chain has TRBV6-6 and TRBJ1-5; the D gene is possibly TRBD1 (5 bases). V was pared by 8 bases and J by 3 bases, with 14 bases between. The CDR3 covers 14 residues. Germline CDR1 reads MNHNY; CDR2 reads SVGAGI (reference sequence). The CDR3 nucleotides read TGTGCCAGCGGGGTCGGGGGGACCAATCAGCCCCAGCATTTT. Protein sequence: CASGVGGTNQPQHF.

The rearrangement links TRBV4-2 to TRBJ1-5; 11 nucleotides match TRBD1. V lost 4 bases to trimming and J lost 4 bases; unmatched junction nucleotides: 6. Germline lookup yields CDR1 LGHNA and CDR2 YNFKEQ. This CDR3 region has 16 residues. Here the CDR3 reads CASSRLGQGENQPQHF. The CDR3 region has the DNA TGTGCCAGCAGCCGCCTGGGACAGGGGGAGAATCAGCCCCAGCATTTT.

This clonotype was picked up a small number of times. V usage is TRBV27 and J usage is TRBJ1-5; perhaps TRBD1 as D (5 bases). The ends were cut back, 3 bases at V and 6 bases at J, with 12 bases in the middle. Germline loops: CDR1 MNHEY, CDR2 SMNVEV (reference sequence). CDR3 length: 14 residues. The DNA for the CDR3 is TGTGCCAGCAGTTTGCAACAGGCGGGTCAGCCCCAGCATTTT. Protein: CASSLQQAGQPQHF.

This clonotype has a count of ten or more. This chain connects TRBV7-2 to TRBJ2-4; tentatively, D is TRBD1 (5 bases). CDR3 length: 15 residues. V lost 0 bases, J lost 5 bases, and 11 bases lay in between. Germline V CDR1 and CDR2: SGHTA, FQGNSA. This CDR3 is CASSLAFAGQNIQYF. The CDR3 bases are TGTGCCAGCAGCTTAGCATTCGCAGGGCAAAACATTCAGTACTTC.

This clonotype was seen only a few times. The CDR3 nucleotides are TGCAGCGTAGGGACAGGGGGCTACACTGAAGCTTTCTTT. It yields the protein CSVGTGGYTEAFF. This sequence joins TRBV29-1 and TRBJ1-1, with 12 bases that match TRBD1. This CDR3 contains 13 residues. Unmatched junction bases numbered 2, after V lost 6 bases and J lost 3 bases. Germline V gives CDR1 SQVTM, CDR2 ANQGSEA.

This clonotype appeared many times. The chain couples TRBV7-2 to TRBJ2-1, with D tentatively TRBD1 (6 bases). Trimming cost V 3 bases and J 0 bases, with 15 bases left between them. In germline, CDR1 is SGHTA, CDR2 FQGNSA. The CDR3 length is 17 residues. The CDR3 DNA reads TGTGCCAGCAGCTTCAATCTCGGACAGAGCTCCTACAATGAGCAGTTCTTC. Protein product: CASSFNLGQSSYNEQFF.

The CDR3 region has the DNA TGTGCCAGCAGTCAGTGGGGGAGAACGGGTAGCTTTCAAGAGACCCAGTACTTC. Translating gives CASSQWGRTGSFQETQYF. The chain links TRBV6-6 to TRBJ2-5; D could derive from TRBD1 or TRBD2 (5 bases each). V shed 5 bases and J shed 2 bases, with 24 bases lying between them. Germline CDR1 MNHNY, CDR2 SVGAGI (reference sequence). The CDR3 loop spans 18 amino acids.

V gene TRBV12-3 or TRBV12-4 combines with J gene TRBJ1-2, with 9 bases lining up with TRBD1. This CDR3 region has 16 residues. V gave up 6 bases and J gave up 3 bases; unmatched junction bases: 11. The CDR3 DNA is TGTGCCAGCAGCCCCGGGACAGGGTCTGGAGACTATGGCTACACCTTC. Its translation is CASSPGTGSGDYGYTF.

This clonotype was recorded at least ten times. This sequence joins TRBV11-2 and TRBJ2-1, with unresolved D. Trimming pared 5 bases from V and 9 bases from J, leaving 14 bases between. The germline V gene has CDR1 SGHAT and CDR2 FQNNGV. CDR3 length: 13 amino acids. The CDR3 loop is CASSAQTESEQFF. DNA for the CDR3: TGTGCCAGCAGCGCACAAACGGAGTCTGAGCAGTTCTTC.

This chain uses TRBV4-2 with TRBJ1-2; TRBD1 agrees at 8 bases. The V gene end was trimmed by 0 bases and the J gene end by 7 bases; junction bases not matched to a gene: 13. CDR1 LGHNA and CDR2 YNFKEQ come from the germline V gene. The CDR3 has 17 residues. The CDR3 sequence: CASSQDNGQGGKSGYTF. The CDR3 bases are TGTGCCAGCAGCCAAGATAATGGACAGGGAGGAAAGTCTGGCTACACCTTC.

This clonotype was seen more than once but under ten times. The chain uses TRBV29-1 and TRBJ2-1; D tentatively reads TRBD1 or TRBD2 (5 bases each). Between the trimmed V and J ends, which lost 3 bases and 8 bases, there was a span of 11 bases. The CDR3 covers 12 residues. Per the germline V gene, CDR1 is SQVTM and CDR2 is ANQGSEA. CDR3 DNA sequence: TGCAGCGTTGATGAGGGGATCGATGAGCAGTTCTTC. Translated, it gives CSVDEGIDEQFF.

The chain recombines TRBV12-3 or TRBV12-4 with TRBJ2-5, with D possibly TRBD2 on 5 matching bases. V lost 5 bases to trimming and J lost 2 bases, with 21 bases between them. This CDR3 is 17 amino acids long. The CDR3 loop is CASSPAGMQAIQETQYF. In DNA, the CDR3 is TGTGCCAGCAGTCCCGCCGGGATGCAGGCTATTCAAGAGACCCAGTACTTC.

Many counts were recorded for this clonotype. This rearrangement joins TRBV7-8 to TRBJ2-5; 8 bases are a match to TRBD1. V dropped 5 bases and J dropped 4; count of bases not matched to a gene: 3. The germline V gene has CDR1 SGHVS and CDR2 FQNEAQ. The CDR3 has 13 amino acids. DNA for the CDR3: TGTGCCAGCAGCGTCACAGGGGGAGAGACCCAGTACTTC. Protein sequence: CASSVTGGETQYF.

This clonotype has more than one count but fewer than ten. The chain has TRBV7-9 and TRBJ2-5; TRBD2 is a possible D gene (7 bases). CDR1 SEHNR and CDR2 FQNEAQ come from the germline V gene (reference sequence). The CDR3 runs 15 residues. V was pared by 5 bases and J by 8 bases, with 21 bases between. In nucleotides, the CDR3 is TGTGCCAGCAGCCCGGGGAGGGCACGACAGGTTACCCAGTACTTC. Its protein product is CASSPGRARQVTQYF.

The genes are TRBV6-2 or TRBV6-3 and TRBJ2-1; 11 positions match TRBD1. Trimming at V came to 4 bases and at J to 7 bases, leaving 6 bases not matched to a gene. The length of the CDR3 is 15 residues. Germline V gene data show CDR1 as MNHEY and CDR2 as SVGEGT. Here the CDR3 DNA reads TGTGCCAGCAGTTCCGGACAGGGGGCGGGGAATGAGCAGTTCTTC. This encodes CASSSGQGAGNEQFF.

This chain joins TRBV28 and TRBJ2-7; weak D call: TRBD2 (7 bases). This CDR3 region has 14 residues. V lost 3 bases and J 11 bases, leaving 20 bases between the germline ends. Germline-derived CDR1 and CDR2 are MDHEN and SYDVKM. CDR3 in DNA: TGTGCCAGCAGTTTGGGGGGGGCAGCCCATTCGGAGTACGTC. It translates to CASSLGGAAHSEYV.